A selection of T cell receptor beta chains follows, all from one sample in a study of CD8 T cells in ankylosing spondylitis. Each CDR3 protein is one row after TCRdb ran MiXCR on the 5' RACE reads. Among hundreds of thousands of distinct CDR3 sequences listed, roughly a quarter were seen once. Specimen: blood, either unsorted or a sorted T cell fraction (not recorded which). The receptor source for this set is a male donor with ankylosing spondylitis. The CDR3 runs from the conserved cysteine through the conserved F or W. D genes are given only for firm matches. Expanded clones are given a class, and other clones once, few, many or no size at all.

TRBV28	TRBJ2-5	few	TRBD1	CASGPWTGEGETQYF	TGTGCCAGCGGCCCCTGGACAGGGGAGGGAGAGACCCAGTACTTC
TRBV7-2	TRBJ2-1	few	TRBD2	CASSLGGDYHNEQFF	TGTGCCAGCAGCTTAGGCGGGGACTATCACAATGAGCAGTTCTTC
TRBV30	TRBJ2-1	once	TRBD2	CAWSVLAGPPYEQFF	TGTGCCTGGAGTGTACTAGCGGGTCCGCCGTATGAGCAGTTCTTC
TRBV12-3/TRBV12-4	TRBJ2-3	few	-	CASSYGTFTDTQYF	TGTGCCAGCAGCTATGGGACCTTCACAGATACGCAGTATTTT
TRBV19	TRBJ1-5	-	-	CASSTRDPTLHQPQHF	TGTGCCAGTAGTACGCGGGACCCGACACTTCATCAGCCCCAGCATTTT
TRBV25-1	TRBJ2-1	few	-	CASRDQQPYNEQFF	TGTGCCAGCAGAGATCAGCAGCCCTACAATGAGCAGTTCTTC
TRBV2	TRBJ2-2	-	-	CASNVNTGELFF	TGTGCCAGCAACGTGAACACCGGGGAGCTGTTTTTT
TRBV5-4	TRBJ1-4	-	TRBD1	CASSRTGVDEKLFF	TGTGCCAGCAGCCGGACAGGGGTGGATGAAAAACTGTTTTTT
TRBV29-1	TRBJ2-7	-	TRBD1	CSAGTGDNEQYF	TGCAGCGCCGGGACAGGGGATAACGAGCAGTACTTC
TRBV9	TRBJ1-4	-	-	CASSPRTGPNEKLFF	TGTGCCAGCAGCCCCCGCACAGGCCCTAATGAAAAACTGTTTTTT
TRBV5-4	TRBJ2-1	-	-	CASGLGNSGYNEQFF	TGTGCCAGCGGCTTGGGGAATAGCGGATACAATGAGCAGTTCTTC
TRBV6-1	TRBJ1-1	many	-	CASSSSQNTEAFF	TGTGCCAGCAGCTCGTCGCAGAACACTGAAGCTTTCTTT
TRBV7-9	TRBJ1-2	few	-	CASSYGQFNYGYTF	TGTGCCAGCAGCTATGGACAGTTTAACTATGGCTACACCTTC
TRBV7-9	TRBJ1-2	-	-	CASSLPSLVGYTF	TGTGCCAGCAGCCTACCCTCGCTTGTTGGCTACACCTTC
TRBV7-9	TRBJ2-1	-	TRBD2	CASSLWGGTSGVNEQFF	TGTGCCAGCAGCTTGTGGGGAGGGACTAGCGGAGTTAATGAGCAGTTCTTC
TRBV12-3/TRBV12-4	TRBJ1-1	-	-	CASSPTGGVEAFF	TGTGCCAGCAGTCCAACAGGTGGGGTTGAAGCTTTCTTT
TRBV5-1	TRBJ2-2	few	TRBD1	CASSLRDRNTGELFF	TGCGCCAGCAGCTTGCGGGACAGAAACACCGGGGAGCTGTTTTTT
TRBV11-2	TRBJ2-2	-	TRBD1	CASSAGQGLTGELFF	TGTGCCAGCAGCGCGGGACAGGGGCTCACCGGGGAGCTGTTTTTT
TRBV7-9	TRBJ1-2	few	-	CASSPNTHYGYTF	TGTGCCAGCAGCCCTAATACACACTATGGCTACACCTTC
TRBV5-1	TRBJ1-4	-	TRBD1	CASSIGQGASNEKLFF	TGCGCCAGCAGCATCGGACAGGGCGCCTCCAATGAAAAACTGTTTTTT
TRBV7-9	TRBJ1-1	-	-	CASSSESTEAFF	TGTGCCAGCAGCTCTGAGTCCACTGAAGCTTTCTTT
TRBV19	TRBJ2-1	-	-	CASSIMAGGQYEQFF	TGTGCCAGTAGTATTATGGCTGGGGGGCAATATGAGCAGTTCTTC
TRBV5-1	TRBJ2-7	-	-	CASSLVPLTLSSYEQYF	TGCGCCAGCAGCTTGGTTCCCCTGACCCTGAGCTCCTACGAGCAGTACTTC
TRBV7-9	TRBJ2-3	few	-	CASRPHSSSTDTQYF	TGTGCCAGCAGGCCACATAGCAGTAGCACAGATACGCAGTATTTT
TRBV20-1	TRBJ2-5	-	-	CSAARDFGGETQYF	TGCAGTGCCGCACGGGACTTTGGGGGAGAGACCCAGTACTTC
TRBV25-1	TRBJ2-6	-	TRBD1	CASSPTAGQGISGANVLTF	TGTGCCAGCTCCCCTACGGCGGGACAGGGGATATCTGGGGCCAACGTCCTGACTTTC
TRBV7-9	TRBJ2-7	-	-	CASSSDWGSPYEQYF	TGTGCCAGCAGCTCCGATTGGGGGAGCCCCTACGAGCAGTACTTC
TRBV19	TRBJ2-3	-	TRBD2	CASSIVSGKTDTQYF	TGTGCCAGTAGTATAGTGAGCGGGAAGACAGATACGCAGTATTTT
TRBV7-2	TRBJ2-1	-	-	CASSLVGDGDNEQFF	TGTGCCAGCAGCTTAGTTGGGGACGGGGATAATGAGCAGTTCTTC
TRBV7-6	TRBJ2-5	few	-	CASSLGPGETQYF	TGTGCCAGCAGCTTAGGTCCGGGGGAGACCCAGTACTTC
TRBV6-4	TRBJ1-6	-	-	CASRRTKGSPLHF	TGTGCCAGCAGACGGACTAAGGGTTCACCCCTCCACTTT
TRBV29-1	TRBJ1-1	-	TRBD1	CSAAQGAIIEAFF	TGCAGCGCCGCACAGGGGGCGATAATTGAAGCTTTCTTT
TRBV30	TRBJ2-1	-	TRBD1	CAWGPTGANEQFF	TGTGCCTGGGGTCCGACAGGGGCGAATGAGCAGTTCTTC
TRBV7-2	TRBJ2-2	few	TRBD2	CASSPRASGTGELFF	TGTGCCAGCAGCCCCCGGGCTAGCGGCACCGGGGAGCTGTTTTTT
TRBV5-1	TRBJ1-5	few	-	CASSLDSVQPQHF	TGCGCCAGCAGCTTAGACAGCGTTCAGCCCCAGCATTTT
TRBV20-1	TRBJ2-3	-	TRBD2	CSAQLAGAEDTQYF	TGCAGTGCTCAACTAGCGGGAGCGGAAGATACGCAGTATTTT
TRBV9	TRBJ2-1	-	-	CASSYRPSEQFF	TGTGCCAGCAGCTACCGCCCGAGTGAGCAGTTCTTC
TRBV12-3/TRBV12-4	TRBJ2-2	many	-	CASIRGANTGELFF	TGTGCCAGCATCCGGGGCGCGAACACCGGGGAGCTGTTTTTT
TRBV5-6	TRBJ2-1	-	-	CASSLGGSLGPYNEQFF	TGTGCCAGCAGCTTGGGAGGTTCGTTAGGGCCCTACAATGAGCAGTTCTTC
TRBV24-1	TRBJ2-1	few	-	CATSDTGPYTFNEQFF	TGTGCCACCAGTGATACCGGGCCCTATACATTCAATGAGCAGTTCTTC
TRBV12-3/TRBV12-4	TRBJ2-1	few	-	CASSPRDFEQFF	TGTGCCAGCAGTCCTCGAGATTTCGAGCAGTTCTTC
TRBV7-8	TRBJ2-1	-	TRBD2	CAIQWGGATYNEQFF	TGTGCCATACAATGGGGGGGAGCAACCTACAATGAGCAGTTCTTC
TRBV20-1	TRBJ2-5	few	-	CSARRAGETQYF	TGCAGTGCTAGGAGGGCGGGAGAGACCCAGTACTTC
TRBV12-3/TRBV12-4	TRBJ1-2	few	-	CASRLQGVNGYTF	TGTGCCAGCAGACTACAGGGAGTAAATGGCTACACCTTC
TRBV20-1	TRBJ2-1	-	TRBD2	CSAGSGGSSDNEQFF	TGCAGTGCTGGTAGCGGGGGATCGAGCGACAATGAGCAGTTCTTC
TRBV12-3/TRBV12-4	TRBJ1-6	-	-	CASSPGAGWGSPLHF	TGTGCCAGCAGCCCCGGGGCAGGGTGGGGATCACCCCTCCACTTT
TRBV12-3/TRBV12-4	TRBJ2-3	-	-	CASSLLSPPDTQYF	TGTGCCAGCAGTTTACTAAGTCCCCCAGATACGCAGTATTTT
TRBV30	TRBJ2-5	-	TRBD2	CAWSVRGLAGGSETQYF	TGTGCCTGGAGTGTACGGGGACTAGCGGGAGGTTCAGAGACCCAGTACTTC
TRBV5-1	TRBJ2-3	-	-	CASSLGDGRTDTQYF	TGCGCCAGCAGCTTGGGAGACGGACGTACAGATACGCAGTATTTT
TRBV6-1	TRBJ2-3	-	TRBD1	CASSRGQRSGTDTQYF	TGTGCCAGCAGTAGGGGACAGCGAAGCGGCACAGATACGCAGTATTTT
TRBV19	TRBJ2-1	few	-	CASSEVLAGEQFF	TGTGCCAGTAGTGAGGTACTAGCAGGTGAGCAGTTCTTC
TRBV20-1	TRBJ2-3	few	-	CSARAGTADTQYF	TGCAGTGCTAGGGCAGGGACGGCAGATACGCAGTATTTT
TRBV5-1	TRBJ2-1	-	TRBD1	CASSFSGTGHNEQFF	TGCGCCAGCAGCTTCTCCGGGACAGGGCACAATGAGCAGTTCTTC